This T cell receptor (beta chain) comes out of a study of identical twins. TCRdb reanalysed the 5' RACE reads using MiXCR and keeps one entry per CDR3 protein. The sample includes some 460,000 distinct CDR3 sequences, more than 13% seen only once; the top ten take around 0.48%. The CDR3 has 14 residues. Germline V gene lookup returns CDR1 MNHEY and CDR2 SMNVEV (reference sequence). This clonotype was seen a handful of times. These data were also filed under a second study, of yellow fever vaccine responses in identical twins.

The chain is built from TRBV27 and TRBJ1-2, with TRBD1 matching 8 bases. Sequenced sample: CD4+ T cells sorted from blood. The TCR comes from a woman under 30 in good health. This CDR3 reads CGRGRGRRLNGYTF. CDR3 DNA sequence: TGTGGGAGGGGCAGGGGGCGCCGATTGAATGGCTACACCTTC.